These T cell receptor beta chains were read from a single sample in a study of T cells after posttransplantation cyclophosphamide. TCRdb's copy holds only in-frame clones and misses some; the assay was immunoSEQ multiplex PCR. The repertoire has about 7,500 clones, none seen only once; the ten largest take 20% to 25%. The material sequenced was PBMCs, taken around 90 days after allogeneic stem cell transplant with posttransplant cyclophosphamide. Source of these receptors: an older female patient who received an allogeneic stem cell transplant from an unrelated donor, was CMV-positive, and had acute GVHD only. Some T cells may have come from the graft donor. Both conserved end residues are trimmed from each CDR3. The D gene is left open where the match is weak.

j_call	d_call	v_call	cdr3_length	cdr3_aa
TRBJ2-3	NA	TRBV4-3	11	ASSQGRRDTQY
TRBJ1-5	NA	TRBV10-3	12	AISEQGEGQPQH
TRBJ2-7	TRBD2	TRBV28	16	ASSLGVGTSGRLIEQY
TRBJ1-3	NA	TRBV28	15	ASSQRQYPISGNTIY
TRBJ2-7	NA	TRBV6-6	9	ASSFRDEQY
TRBJ1-5	NA	TRBV7-8	14	ASSGHRENSNQPQH
TRBJ1-4	NA	TRBV4-2	14	ASSQEAPIRSEKLF
TRBJ1-2	TRBD1	TRBV7-9	13	ASSPAIDRAYGYT
TRBJ2-5	TRBD2	TRBV27	13	ASAWGGGSQETQY
TRBJ2-2	TRBD2	TRBV5-1	18	ASSPGTGLAGALNTGELF
TRBJ2-1	TRBD2	TRBV2	13	ASSAAGGSYNEQF
TRBJ1-5	NA	TRBV19	12	ASTRGSGNQPQH
TRBJ2-6	TRBD1	TRBV20-1	9	SAQGANVLT
TRBJ2-2	TRBD2	TRBV9	14	ASSVRLAQNAGELF
TRBJ1-2	NA	TRBV7-8	11	ASSLAQGYGYT
TRBJ2-7	NA	TRBV2	11	ARSGLGGHEQY
TRBJ2-7	NA	TRBV25-1	9	ASTYQGMQY
TRBJ2-7	NA	TRBV19	13	ASSPSGRQPYEQY
TRBJ1-3	NA	TRBV19	12	ASRSVSSGNTIY
TRBJ1-1	NA	TRBV2	11	ASSPGGGQFAF
TRBJ1-5	NA	TRBV12-3/TRBV12-4	14	ASKKWGGDSNQPQH
TRBJ2-3	TRBD2	TRBV27	14	ASSRAGGPRTDTQY
TRBJ2-7	TRBD1	TRBV9	13	ASSVEGQGSDEQY
TRBJ2-3	NA	TRBV18	12	ASSPASIADTQY
TRBJ2-3	TRBD2	TRBV7-9	16	ASSLVLLAGGPVDTQY
TRBJ2-2	NA	TRBV7-8	11	ASSLSGSGELF
TRBJ2-3	NA	TRBV5-1	14	ASSLRGGPSTDTQY
TRBJ2-1	TRBD2	TRBV4-1	15	ASSNLQAGGPHNEQF
TRBJ2-2	NA	TRBV2	13	ASSPRGANTGELF
TRBJ2-3	TRBD1	TRBV6-2/TRBV6-3	14	ASSYGRDRVADTQY
TRBJ1-2	NA	TRBV9	10	ASSSRGYGYT
TRBJ1-3	NA	TRBV29-1	12	SVVVPTSGNTIY